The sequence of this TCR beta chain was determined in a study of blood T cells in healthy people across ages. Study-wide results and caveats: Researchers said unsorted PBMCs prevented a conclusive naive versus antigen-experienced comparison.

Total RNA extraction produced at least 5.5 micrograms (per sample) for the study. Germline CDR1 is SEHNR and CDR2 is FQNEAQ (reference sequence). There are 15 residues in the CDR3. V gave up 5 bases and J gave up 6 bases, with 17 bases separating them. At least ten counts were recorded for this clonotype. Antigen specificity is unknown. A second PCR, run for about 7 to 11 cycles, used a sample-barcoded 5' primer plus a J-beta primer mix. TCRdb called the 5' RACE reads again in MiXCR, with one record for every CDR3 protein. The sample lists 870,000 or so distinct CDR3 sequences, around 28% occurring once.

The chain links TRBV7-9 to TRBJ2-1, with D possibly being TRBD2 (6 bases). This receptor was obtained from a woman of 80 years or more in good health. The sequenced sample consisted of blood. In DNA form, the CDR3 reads TGTGCCAGCAGCATCTTCCGGGACTTTCTCAATGAGCAGTTCTTC. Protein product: CASSIFRDFLNEQFF.